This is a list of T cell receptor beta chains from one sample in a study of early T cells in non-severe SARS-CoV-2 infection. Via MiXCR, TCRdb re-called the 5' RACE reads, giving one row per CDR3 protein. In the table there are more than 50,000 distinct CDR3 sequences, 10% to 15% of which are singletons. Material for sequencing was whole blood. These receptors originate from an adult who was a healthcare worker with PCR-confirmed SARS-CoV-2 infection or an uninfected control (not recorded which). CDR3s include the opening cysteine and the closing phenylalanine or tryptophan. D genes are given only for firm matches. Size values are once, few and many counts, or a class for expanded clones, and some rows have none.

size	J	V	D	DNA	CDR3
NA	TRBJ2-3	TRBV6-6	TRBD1	TGTGCCAGCAGAGCGGGACAGGGGGCTGAAGATACGCAGTATTTT	CASRAGQGAEDTQYF
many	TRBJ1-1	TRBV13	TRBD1	TGTGCCAGCAGCCTCAAGCGGATGACAGGGGGCAGTTCGAACACTGAAGCTTTCTTT	CASSLKRMTGGSSNTEAFF
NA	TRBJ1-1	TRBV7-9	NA	TGTGCCAGCAGCACCCTCCGATGGACGGAGGACACTGAAGCTTTCTTT	CASSTLRWTEDTEAFF
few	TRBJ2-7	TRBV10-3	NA	TGTGCCATCAGTGCGACAGGGAGGGACGAGCAGTACTTC	CAISATGRDEQYF
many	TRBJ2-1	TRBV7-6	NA	TGTGCCAGCAGCGAGTCTCGGGATGAGCAGTTCTTC	CASSESRDEQFF
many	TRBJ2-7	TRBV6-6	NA	TGTGCCAGCAGACAGTCCCTCTCCTACGAGCAGTACTTC	CASRQSLSYEQYF
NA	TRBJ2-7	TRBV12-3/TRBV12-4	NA	TGTGCCAGCAGTTTAGCGGGGGTAGAATACGAGCAGTACTTC	CASSLAGVEYEQYF
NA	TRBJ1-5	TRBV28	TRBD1	TGTGCCAGCAGTCATTATGACAGGGGCAATCAGCCCCAGCATTTT	CASSHYDRGNQPQHF
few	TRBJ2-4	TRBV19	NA	TGTGCCAGTAGTATGAATCTGGGGAACATTCAGTACTTC	CASSMNLGNIQYF
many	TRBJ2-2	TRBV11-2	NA	TGTGCCAGCAGTATAGGGACCGGGGAGCTGTTTTTT	CASSIGTGELFF
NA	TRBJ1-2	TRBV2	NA	TGTGCCAGCAGTGAATTGGGGGATTCCAACTATGGCTACACCTTC	CASSELGDSNYGYTF
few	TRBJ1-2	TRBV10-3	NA	TGTGCCATCAGGGGACGGATTAACTATGGCTACACCTTC	CAIRGRINYGYTF
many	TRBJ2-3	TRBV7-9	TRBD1	TGTGCCAGCAGCTTGGGACAGGGGGCAGCGGATACGCAGTATTTT	CASSLGQGAADTQYF
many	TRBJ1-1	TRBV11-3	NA	TGTGCCAGCAGCCCACGGGGGGGGCCTAGTGCTGAAGCTTTCTTT	CASSPRGGPSAEAFF
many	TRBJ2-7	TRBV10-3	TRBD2	TGTGCCATCAGTGGGCTAGCGGACTCCTACGAGCAGTACTTC	CAISGLADSYEQYF
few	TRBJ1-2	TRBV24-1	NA	TGTGCCACCAGTGGACAGCTAGGCTACACCTTC	CATSGQLGYTF
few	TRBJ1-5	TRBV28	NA	TGTGCCAGCAGTCCGTACCTAAGGACGGCTGTCCAATCGCCCCAGCATTTT	CASSPYLRTAVQSPQHF
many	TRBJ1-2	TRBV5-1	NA	TGCGCCAGCAGCTTTCAGGGGATCTATGGCTACACCTTC	CASSFQGIYGYTF
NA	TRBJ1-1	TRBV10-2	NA	TGCGCCTGCGCGAACACTGAAGCTTTCTTT	CACANTEAFF
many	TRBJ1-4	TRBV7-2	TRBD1	TGTGCCAGCAGCCAGACAGGGTCAGGGTCAAAACTGTTTTTT	CASSQTGSGSKLFF
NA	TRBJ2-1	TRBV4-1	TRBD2	TGCGCCAGCAGCCAAATCCTAGCGGGAGAAAAGTTTTACAATGAGCAGTTCTTC	CASSQILAGEKFYNEQFF
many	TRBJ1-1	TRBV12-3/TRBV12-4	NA	TGTGCCAGCAGGGCAACAGGGATATCTGAAGCTTTCTTT	CASRATGISEAFF
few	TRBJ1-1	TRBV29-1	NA	TGCAGCGTTGTTAGCCAGGGTTCTGAAGCTTTCTTT	CSVVSQGSEAFF
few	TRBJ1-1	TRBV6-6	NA	TGTGCCAGCAGTTACTCGAATTCGCCTGCGGCTGAAGCTTTCTTT	CASSYSNSPAAEAFF
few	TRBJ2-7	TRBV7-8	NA	TGTGCCAGCAGCTCCGAAGCCTACGAGCAGTACTTC	CASSSEAYEQYF
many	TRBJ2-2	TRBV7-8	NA	TGTGCCAGCAGCAACAGGGTGTGGACCGGGGAGCTGTTTTTT	CASSNRVWTGELFF
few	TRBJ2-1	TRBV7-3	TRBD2	TGTGCCAGCAGCCCGTATAGCGGGCAGTACAATGAGCAGTTCTTC	CASSPYSGQYNEQFF
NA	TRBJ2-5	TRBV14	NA	TGTGCCAGCAGCCGTCCTCGGGACGGACAAGAGACCCAGTACTTC	CASSRPRDGQETQYF
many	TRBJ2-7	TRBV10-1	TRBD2	TGCGCCAGCAGTGAGGCCCCGGGGAGCGGGGTCGCGGAGCAGTACTTC	CASSEAPGSGVAEQYF
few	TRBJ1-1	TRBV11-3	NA	TGTGCCAGCAGTTCGACCACTTCGGGTACTGAAGCTTTCTTT	CASSSTTSGTEAFF
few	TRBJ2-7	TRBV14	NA	TGTGCCAGCAGCCAAGGGGGGATATACGACCGCCCCTACGAGCAGTACTTC	CASSQGGIYDRPYEQYF
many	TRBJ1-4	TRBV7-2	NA	TGTGCCAGCAGCCGAACAGGGACACGCGAAAAACTGTTTTTT	CASSRTGTREKLFF
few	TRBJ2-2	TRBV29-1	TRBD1	TGCAGCGTGACCGCCGACAGGGCAACCGGGGAGCTGTTTTTT	CSVTADRATGELFF
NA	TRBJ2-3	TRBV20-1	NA	TGCAGTGCCGGACTGTCTAGCACAGATACGCAGTATTTT	CSAGLSSTDTQYF
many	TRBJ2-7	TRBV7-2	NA	TGTGCCAGCAGCTTAGGGGGGGTTTCCTACGAGCAGTACTTC	CASSLGGVSYEQYF
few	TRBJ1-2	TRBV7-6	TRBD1	TGTGCCAGCAGCTCCTCGCACAGGGGGCGTTATAATGGCTACACCTTC	CASSSSHRGRYNGYTF
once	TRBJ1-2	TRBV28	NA	TGTGCCAGCAGTTTATCGACAGAAGACTATGGCTACACCTTC	CASSLSTEDYGYTF
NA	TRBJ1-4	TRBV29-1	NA	TGCAGCGTCGGGCTGTATAATGAAAAACTGTTTTTT	CSVGLYNEKLFF
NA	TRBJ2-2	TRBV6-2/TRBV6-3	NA	TGTGCCAGCAGCATTACGTCAAGGGAGCTGTTTTTT	CASSITSRELFF
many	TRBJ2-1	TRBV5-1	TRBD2	TGCGCCAGCAGCTGGATAGCGGGGGGTAACAATGAGCAGTTCTTC	CASSWIAGGNNEQFF
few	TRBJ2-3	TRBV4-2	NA	TGTGCCAGCAGCCAAGATCTAGACACAGATACGCAGTATTTT	CASSQDLDTDTQYF
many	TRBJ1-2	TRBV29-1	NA	TGCAGCGTTTGGACAGCCAACTATGGCTACACCTTC	CSVWTANYGYTF
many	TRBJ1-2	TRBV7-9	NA	TGTGCCAGCAGCTTAGGTACAACTAACTATGGCTACACCTTC	CASSLGTTNYGYTF
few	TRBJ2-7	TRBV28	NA	TGTGCCAGCAGTCCCCCCAGACTAGACTACGAGCAGTACTTC	CASSPPRLDYEQYF
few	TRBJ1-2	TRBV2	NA	TGTGCCAGCGCTGCAGCAGCTAATAACTATGGCTACACCTTC	CASAAAANNYGYTF
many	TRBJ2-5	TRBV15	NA	TGTGCCACCAGCAGTGATCAAGAGACCCAGTACTTC	CATSSDQETQYF